A selection of T cell receptor beta chains follows, all from one sample in a study of cytomegalovirus exposure and HLA in healthy donors. Only in-frame clones appear in the TCRdb table, and some are missing; sequencing was by immunoSEQ multiplex PCR. Here the sample spans roughly 100,000 clones, around 80% being singletons. Sequencing used PBMCs. Receptor source: a woman between 40 and 50 years old in good health and CMV-seronegative. The CDR3 runs from the conserved cysteine through the conserved F or W. A D gene is named only where the DNA matches it firmly. Clone size, where shown, is once, few, many, or a class for clones that have expanded.

D: TRBD2; size: .; J: TRBJ2-3; V: TRBV28; DNA: TGTGCCAGCAGTTTTCGGCGGGAGACCAGCACAGATACGCAGTATTTT; CDR3: CASSFRRETSTDTQYF
D: .; size: .; J: TRBJ2-7; V: TRBV5-6; DNA: TGTGCCAGCACCGTCGGGGCCTACGAGCAGTACTTC; CDR3: CASTVGAYEQYF
D: TRBD1; size: .; J: TRBJ1-1; V: TRBV29-1; DNA: TGCAGCGTTTTGGGACAGGGGAACACTGAAGCTTTCTTT; CDR3: CSVLGQGNTEAFF
D: TRBD1; size: few; J: TRBJ1-2; V: TRBV9; DNA: TGTGCCAGCAGCCCGAACCCGTGGGACAGGGAGGACTATGGCTACACCTTC; CDR3: CASSPNPWDREDYGYTF
D: TRBD2; size: .; J: TRBJ2-5; V: TRBV4-3; DNA: TGCGCCAGCAGCCATGGGAGGACTAGCGGGAGGGAGAGAGAGACCCAGTACTTC; CDR3: CASSHGRTSGRERETQYF
D: .; size: .; J: TRBJ2-3; V: TRBV4-3; DNA: TGCGCCAGCAGCCAAGACAGGGTAGCAGATACGCAGTATTTT; CDR3: CASSQDRVADTQYF
D: .; size: .; J: TRBJ2-3; V: TRBV9; DNA: TGTGCCAGCAGCGCACAAAGTCCCCCAGGGGCAGATACGCAGTATTTT; CDR3: CASSAQSPPGADTQYF
D: TRBD2; size: .; J: TRBJ2-7; V: TRBV27; DNA: TGTGCCAGCAGTCCGGGAGCGGCGGGAGACCTCGAGCAGTACTTC; CDR3: CASSPGAAGDLEQYF
D: .; size: .; J: TRBJ2-2; V: TRBV5-8; DNA: TGTGCCAGCGTAGACAGGATCAACACCGGGGAGCTGTTTTTT; CDR3: CASVDRINTGELFF
D: TRBD1; size: .; J: TRBJ1-1; V: TRBV11-3; DNA: TGTGCCAGCAGCTTAGGGGGGGACAGGGATAATCCCGAACCTTTCTTT; CDR3: CASSLGGDRDNPEPFF
D: TRBD1; size: .; J: TRBJ1-4; V: TRBV4-1; DNA: TGCGCCAGCAGCCCCCGACAGGGAGAAACTGAAAAACTGTTTTTT; CDR3: CASSPRQGETEKLFF
D: TRBD1; size: few; J: TRBJ2-2; V: TRBV2; DNA: TGTGCCAGCACTTACGAGGGACGACAGGGCACCGGGGAGCTGTTTTTT; CDR3: CASTYEGRQGTGELFF
D: .; size: few; J: TRBJ1-1; V: TRBV15; DNA: TGTGCCACCAGCAGAGAAGCGTTTTTTACAGGGAGTGAAACTGAAGCTTTCTTT; CDR3: CATSREAFFTGSETEAFF
D: TRBD2; size: .; J: TRBJ2-7; V: TRBV27; DNA: TGTGCCAGCAGTTTTGCTAGCGGCGAAACCTACGAGCAGTACTTC; CDR3: CASSFASGETYEQYF
D: .; size: .; J: TRBJ2-5; V: TRBV14; DNA: TGTGCCAGCAGCTCCGGGACAACCCAGTACTTC; CDR3: CASSSGTTQYF
D: TRBD2; size: .; J: TRBJ2-5; V: TRBV27; DNA: TGTGCCAGCAGTTTAGGAGCGGGATACCGAGAGACCCAGTACTTC; CDR3: CASSLGAGYRETQYF
D: TRBD1; size: .; J: TRBJ2-2; V: TRBV28; DNA: TGTGCCAGCAGTTTACTCAAGACAGGGCTCGGGGAGCTGTTTTTT; CDR3: CASSLLKTGLGELFF
D: TRBD2; size: .; J: TRBJ2-5; V: TRBV19; DNA: TGTGCCAGTAGTCCGTGGGTGCTAGCGGGACGGGAGACCCAGTACTTC; CDR3: CASSPWVLAGRETQYF
D: TRBD1; size: .; J: TRBJ1-5; V: TRBV7-2; DNA: TGTGCCAGCAGCTTATTCGCCTCACAGGGGGGGGATAGCAATCAGCCCCAGCATTTT; CDR3: CASSLFASQGGDSNQPQHF
D: TRBD1; size: few; J: TRBJ1-2; V: TRBV28; DNA: TGTGCCAGCAGTTTACGGTCGGGACAGATCATTGGCTACACCTTC; CDR3: CASSLRSGQIIGYTF
D: TRBD1; size: .; J: TRBJ2-7; V: TRBV11-3; DNA: TGTGCCAGCAGCTCAGGGACAGGTTTTGAGCAGTACTTC; CDR3: CASSSGTGFEQYF
D: .; size: .; J: TRBJ2-5; V: TRBV9; DNA: TGTGCCAGCAGCCTAGGGGGACTACCGCACCAAGAGACCCAGTACTTC; CDR3: CASSLGGLPHQETQYF
D: TRBD1; size: .; J: TRBJ1-1; V: TRBV27; DNA: TGTGCCAGCGCCGGGACAGGGGGCATGGCTTTCTTT; CDR3: CASAGTGGMAFF
D: TRBD1; size: once; J: TRBJ1-4; V: TRBV25-1; DNA: TGTGCCAGCATGGCCCTGGGGACAGTTGCAACTAATGAAAAACTGTTTTTT; CDR3: CASMALGTVATNEKLFF
D: TRBD2; size: .; J: TRBJ2-7; V: TRBV9; DNA: TGTGCCAGCAGCGTAGGACTAGCGGTAAACTACGAGCAGTACTTC; CDR3: CASSVGLAVNYEQYF
D: .; size: .; J: TRBJ1-1; V: TRBV9; DNA: TGTGCCAGCAGCGGAGGCCCCCGGGATATGAACACTGAAGCTTTCTTT; CDR3: CASSGGPRDMNTEAFF
D: .; size: few; J: TRBJ1-4; V: TRBV7-9; DNA: TGTGCCAGCAGCTTAGAGGGACACTTACGGGAAAAACTGTTTTTT; CDR3: CASSLEGHLREKLFF
D: .; size: few; J: TRBJ1-2; V: TRBV19; DNA: TGTGCCAGTAGTATCTTCTCGGGTGGCTACACCTTC; CDR3: CASSIFSGGYTF
D: TRBD1; size: .; J: TRBJ1-5; V: TRBV28; DNA: TGTGCCAGCAGGACAGGGGGCGATTATAGCAATCAGCCCCAGCATTTT; CDR3: CASRTGGDYSNQPQHF